The source of this TCR beta chain is a study of PD-1 blockade in mismatch repair-deficient tumors. Generated by immunoSEQ multiplex PCR, the TCRdb table keeps only in-frame clones and is missing some. The sample contains roughly 80,000 clones, around 85% of which appear only once. Whole-study results and caveats: After pembrolizumab, tumor-resident clones rose rapidly, then generally contracted before radiologic responses.

Comments on this clone: Its antigen is not known.

The CDR3 length is 19 residues. From germline, CDR1 is SGHVS and CDR2 FNYEAQ. V shed 6 bases, J shed 0 bases, and the junction held 17 bases outside the gene matches. PCR or immunohistochemistry showed mismatch repair deficiency in every enrolled patient. Sequenced material: peripheral blood, taken 12 weeks after starting pembrolizumab. The receptor's source is an adult with mismatch repair-deficient cancer. The genes are TRBV7-6 and TRBJ2-3; 8 positions agree with TRBD2. This chain's CDR3 is CASSSPAGGPASSTDTQYF. CDR3 coding DNA: TGTGCCAGCAGTTCGCCCGCGGGAGGACCCGCTTCTAGCACAGATACGCAGTATTTT.